A selection of T cell receptor beta chains follows, all from one sample in a study of PD-1 blockade in classical Hodgkin lymphoma. This table comes from immunoSEQ multiplex PCR, and its TCRdb copy is limited to in-frame clones, with some not included. The top ten clones hold 12% of a sample with approximately 89,000 clones, approximately 80% of them seen once. The material sequenced was peripheral blood mononuclear cells (PBMCs), taken at baseline. The receptors were sampled from a human donor with classical Hodgkin lymphoma. The CDR3 runs from the conserved cysteine through the conserved F or W. The order of the fields is V gene, clone size, D gene, J gene, CDR3 protein, CDR3 DNA. A D gene is named only where the DNA matches it firmly. The size of a clone is reported for some rows only, either as once, few or many, or as a class for expanded clones.

v_call: TRBV11-3; clone_size: -; d_call: -; j_call: TRBJ2-2; cdr3_aa: CASSPDIYTGELFF; cdr3_nt: TGTGCCAGCAGCCCGGACATTTACACCGGGGAGCTGTTTTTT
v_call: TRBV6-5; clone_size: -; d_call: TRBD2; j_call: TRBJ2-3; cdr3_aa: CASSYLRGGGTDTQYF; cdr3_nt: TGTGCCAGCAGTTACCTCCGGGGGGGAGGGACAGATACGCAGTATTTT
v_call: TRBV6-6; clone_size: -; d_call: TRBD2; j_call: TRBJ2-7; cdr3_aa: CASSYGEGPPPYF; cdr3_nt: TGTGCCAGCAGTTACGGGGAGGGCCCTCCCCCGTACTTC
v_call: TRBV9; clone_size: -; d_call: TRBD2; j_call: TRBJ2-5; cdr3_aa: CASSFTGTSGETQYF; cdr3_nt: TGTGCCAGCAGCTTCACCGGGACTAGCGGAGAGACCCAGTACTTC
v_call: TRBV28; clone_size: once; d_call: TRBD1; j_call: TRBJ2-7; cdr3_aa: CATGYGTGMYEQYF; cdr3_nt: TGTGCCACGGGTTATGGGACAGGGATGTACGAGCAGTACTTC
v_call: TRBV29-1; clone_size: -; d_call: TRBD2; j_call: TRBJ2-1; cdr3_aa: CSSTGTSVHNEQFF; cdr3_nt: TGCAGCTCCACCGGGACTAGCGTACACAATGAGCAGTTCTTC
v_call: TRBV19; clone_size: -; d_call: -; j_call: TRBJ2-4; cdr3_aa: CASSMSPEVQYF; cdr3_nt: TGTGCCAGTAGTATGAGCCCGGAGGTTCAGTACTTC
v_call: TRBV5-4; clone_size: -; d_call: -; j_call: TRBJ2-7; cdr3_aa: CASSLGTLPQSYEQYF; cdr3_nt: TGTGCCAGCAGCCTAGGGACTCTGCCACAGTCGTACGAGCAGTACTTC
v_call: TRBV7-3; clone_size: -; d_call: TRBD2; j_call: TRBJ2-1; cdr3_aa: CASSPGGGSHNEQFF; cdr3_nt: TGTGCCAGCAGCCCGGGTGGCGGGAGCCACAATGAGCAGTTCTTC
v_call: TRBV27; clone_size: -; d_call: TRBD1; j_call: TRBJ1-5; cdr3_aa: CASSPRTGVFNQPQHF; cdr3_nt: TGTGCCAGCAGTCCCCGGACAGGGGTCTTCAATCAGCCCCAGCATTTT
v_call: TRBV19; clone_size: -; d_call: -; j_call: TRBJ2-1; cdr3_aa: CASSIGHVGLPYNEQFF; cdr3_nt: TGTGCCAGTAGTATTGGCCACGTTGGGCTCCCCTACAATGAGCAGTTCTTC
v_call: TRBV30; clone_size: -; d_call: -; j_call: TRBJ1-2; cdr3_aa: CAWSLGQGDGYTF; cdr3_nt: TGTGCCTGGAGCCTCGGGCAGGGCGATGGCTACACCTTC
v_call: TRBV10-3; clone_size: once; d_call: -; j_call: TRBJ2-5; cdr3_aa: CAISRSGVPQETQYF; cdr3_nt: TGTGCCATCAGCAGAAGCGGAGTGCCTCAAGAGACCCAGTACTTC
v_call: TRBV5-4; clone_size: -; d_call: -; j_call: TRBJ1-2; cdr3_aa: CASSLEARGNGYTF; cdr3_nt: TGTGCCAGCAGCTTGGAGGCCCGAGGGAATGGCTACACCTTC